The 20 T cell receptor beta chains below come from one sample, sequenced in a study of memory CD4+ T cells and cytomegalovirus serostatus (dated by TCRdb to the late 2010s). A FACSAria II was used to sort memory CD4+ T cells, defined as single viable CD3+CD4+CD8-CD45RO+ cells. The library was made by the immunoSEQ multiplex PCR assay. This immuneACCESS table, as held by TCRdb, lists in-frame sequences with V and J called but not all clones. Of the missing ones, under half trace to an unresolved V gene in checked studies; the others have no known cause. The sample table shows 85,000 to 100,000 clones, and about four fifths are seen once. 3.6% of the sample is taken by the ten largest. Sequencing was carried out using memory CD4+ T cells from blood. The receptors shown here come from an adult in good health and CMV-seropositive.

On this clone itself: This same CDR3 is encoded by further DNA sequences in the sample. The chain recombines TRBV5-4 with TRBJ2-2; 7 bases align to TRBD2. This CDR3 region has 15 residues. J lost 0 bases, V lost 4 bases, and 3 bases had no gene match. Looked up from germline, CDR1 is SGHNT and CDR2 is YYREEE (reference sequence). The CDR3 sequence: CASSLSGANTGELFF. As DNA, the CDR3 is TGTGCCAGCAGCCTGAGCGGGGCGAACACCGGGGAGCTGTTTTTT.

This sequence joins TRBV29-1 and TRBJ2-1; the D gene is possibly TRBD2 (7 bases). Germline CDR1 reads SQVTM; CDR2 reads ANQGSEA. With 4 bases removed from V and 6 bases from J, the gap between germline ends came to 16 bases. CDR3 length equals 14 residues. The CDR3 nucleotides are TGCAGCGTTGCGGGGAGGGGGTCGCGCAATGAGCAGTTCTTC. As protein: CSVAGRGSRNEQFF.

The rearrangement joins TRBV5-1 to TRBJ2-1; tentatively, D is TRBD2 (5 bases). CDR1 is SGHRS, CDR2 YFSETQ, per germline. V lost 5 bases and J 2 bases, leaving 17 bases between the germline ends. The CDR3 is 16 residues long. CDR3 amino acids: CASSNSGNPTYNEQFF. The CDR3 nucleotides read TGCGCCAGCAGTAATTCCGGGAACCCGACCTACAATGAGCAGTTCTTC.

This clone was recorded once. The genes are TRBV7-9 and TRBJ2-1, with D perhaps matching TRBD2 (6 bases). V dropped 7 bases and J dropped 6 bases, with 16 bases sitting between them. From germline, CDR1 is SEHNR and CDR2 FQNEAQ (reference sequence). This CDR3 spans 14 amino acids. The CDR3 region is CASTKGGAFNEQFF. CDR3 sequence (DNA): TGTGCCAGCACCAAAGGAGGGGCGTTCAATGAGCAGTTCTTC. Using reference TRBV7-9 and TRBJ2-1 for the parts outside the CDR3, the full variable domain is DTGVSQNPRHKITKRGQNVTFRCDPISEHNRLYWYRQTLGQGPEFLTYFQNEAQLEKSRLLSDRFSAERPKGSFSTLEIQRTEQGDSAMYLCASTKGGAFNEQFFGPGTRLTVL.

The chain uses TRBV6-5 and TRBJ2-1; 7 positions agree with TRBD2. The V segment lost 2 bases and the J segment 4 bases; nucleotides outside the gene matches: 5. This CDR3 contains 15 residues. Germline assignment: CDR1 MNHEY and CDR2 SVGAGI. CDR3 sequence reads: CASSYGGTTYNEQFF. CDR3 bases: TGTGCCAGCAGTTACGGAGGGACTACATACAATGAGCAGTTCTTC.

Of note for this clone: Distinct nucleotide sequences in the sample also encode this CDR3. J is TRBJ1-2 and V is TRBV11-2, with 7 positions matching TRBD1. Germline trimming cut 5 bases from V and 5 bases from J; bases unmatched to any gene: 5. Germline lookup yields CDR1 SGHAT and CDR2 FQNNGV. CDR3 length: 13 residues. CDR3 region: CASSPGQDYGYTF. In DNA, the CDR3 is TGTGCCAGCAGCCCCGGACAGGATTATGGCTACACCTTC.

V is TRBV19 and J is TRBJ2-7, with 10 bases fitting TRBD1. V dropped 8 bases and J dropped 1; count of bases not matched to a gene: 8. The germline gives CDR1 LNHDA, CDR2 SQIVND (reference sequence). The CDR3 totals 15 residues. CDR3 DNA sequence: TGTGCCAGTTCGACCCCGGGACAGGGGTCCTACGAGCAGTACTTC. Translation gives CASSTPGQGSYEQYF.

The CDR3 region has the DNA TGTGCCAGCAGATGGCAGGCCTTGAACACTGAAGCTTTCTTT. Encoded protein: CASRWQALNTEAFF. The chain uses TRBV28 and TRBJ1-1; D gene ambiguous. This CDR3 contains 14 residues. The V gene lost 6 bases and the J gene lost 0 bases, with 11 bases spanning the gap. Per the germline V gene, CDR1 is MDHEN and CDR2 is SYDVKM.

This chain uses TRBV18 with TRBJ1-1; 8 nucleotides match TRBD1. Trimming took 6 bases from V and 4 from J; bases not matched to a gene: 4. This CDR3 has 13 amino acids. Germline loops: CDR1 KGHSH, CDR2 LQKENI. The CDR3 DNA is TGTGCCAGCTCCCTCGACAGGGGCACTGAAGCTTTCTTT. Its translation is CASSLDRGTEAFF.

V gene TRBV28 combines with J gene TRBJ1-1; 8 nucleotides line up with TRBD1. The trim removed 4 bases at V and 7 bases at J, leaving 11 bases unmatched. The germline V gene has CDR1 MDHEN and CDR2 SYDVKM. There are 15 residues in the CDR3. CDR3 nucleotide sequence: TGTGCCAGCAGTTACACCCGGACAGGGAAAGGTGAAGCTTTCTTT. It codes for CASSYTRTGKGEAFF.

The rearrangement links TRBV30 to TRBJ1-6; 9 nucleotides agree with TRBD1. CDR3 length: 14 residues. Trimming cost V 2 bases and J 9 bases; bases outside gene matches: 5. Germline CDR1 GTSNPN, CDR2 SVGIG (reference sequence). The CDR3 DNA reads TGTGCCTGGAGTAGGGGACAGGGATTTTCACCCCTCCACTTT. Translation gives CAWSRGQGFSPLHF.

V usage is TRBV18 and J usage is TRBJ2-7, with a weak D call TRBD1 (5 bases). The CDR3 spans 13 residues. Germline V CDR1 and CDR2: KGHSH, LQKENI. V was trimmed by 1 base and J by 4 bases, leaving 8 bases between them. CDR3 DNA sequence: TGTGCCAGCTCACCACGGGCAGGGTACGAGCAGTACTTC. It encodes CASSPRAGYEQYF.

This chain uses TRBV5-4 with TRBJ1-4, with D unclear. The CDR3 is made up of 15 amino acids. V was trimmed by 2 bases and J by 4 bases, leaving 12 bases between them. Looked up from germline, CDR1 is SGHNT and CDR2 is YYREEE (reference sequence). CDR3 coding DNA: TGTGCCAGCAGCTTTTCAGGACTCAGTAATGAAAAACTGTTTTTT. Translating gives CASSFSGLSNEKLFF.

The rearrangement links TRBV5-1 to TRBJ2-5; tentatively, D is TRBD2 (6 bases). CDR1 and CDR2 from the germline V gene are SGHRS and YFSETQ. CDR3 length: 15 amino acids. The ends were cut back, 2 bases at V and 5 bases at J, with 16 bases in the middle. The CDR3 DNA reads as TGCGCCAGCAGCTTTCAAGGAGGGGCGGACGAGACCCAGTACTTC. It specifies CASSFQGGADETQYF.

The genes are TRBV18 and TRBJ2-1, with D possibly TRBD2 on 5 matching bases. This CDR3 region has 12 residues. Trimming removed 4 bases at V and 8 bases at J, with 9 bases between. Looked up from germline, CDR1 is KGHSH and CDR2 is LQKENI. CDR3 region: CASSQARDEQFF. CDR3 nucleotide sequence: TGTGCCAGCTCACAGGCGAGGGATGAGCAGTTCTTC.

This clone has just a few counts. This CDR3 reads CASSADRNQPQHF. In DNA form, the CDR3 reads TGCGCCAGCAGTGCGGACAGGAATCAGCCCCAGCATTTT. The chain combines TRBV10-1 with TRBJ1-5; TRBD1 aligns across 7 bases. This CDR3 has 13 residues. V lost 4 bases and J lost 4; bases outside the gene matches: 1. Germline assignment: CDR1 WNHNN and CDR2 SYGVQD (reference sequence).

This chain joins TRBV2 and TRBJ2-7, with 9 nucleotides matching TRBD1. J gave up 7 bases and V 6 bases, and 7 bases lay outside the gene matches. Germline assignment: CDR1 SNHLY and CDR2 FYNNEI. The CDR3 has 13 residues. CDR3 nucleotide sequence: TGTGCCAGCAGCGGACAGGGGAAATGGGAGCAGTACTTC. This codes for CASSGQGKWEQYF.

The V and J genes are TRBV11-3 and TRBJ2-5; D is perhaps TRBD2 (6 bases). Trimming removed 5 bases from V and 4 bases from J, with 17 bases in between. This CDR3 region has 15 residues. Germline V lookup: CDR1 SGHNT, CDR2 YENEEA. CDR3 sequence (DNA): TGTGCCAGCAGCCCGGGCGGGACGGCCGGAGAGACCCAGTACTTC. It translates to CASSPGGTAGETQYF.

On this clone: This specimen includes other DNA sequences encoding the same CDR3. This chain links TRBV30 with TRBJ2-5; weak D call: TRBD2 (6 bases). Between the trimmed V and J ends, which lost 0 bases and 5 bases, there was a span of 10 bases. The length of the CDR3 is 13 residues. Germline CDR1 and CDR2: GTSNPN and SVGIG (reference sequence). The CDR3: CAWSVRRAETQYF. The CDR3 DNA reads as TGTGCCTGGAGTGTGAGGAGGGCGGAGACCCAGTACTTC.

The V and J genes are TRBV5-1 and TRBJ2-7; D unresolved. Trimming stripped 1 base from V and 6 bases from J, with 8 bases between. The germline V gene encodes CDR1 SGHRS and CDR2 YFSETQ. The CDR3 extends over 12 amino acids. In DNA form, the CDR3 reads TGCGCCAGCAGCTTGTCCGGGTTCGAGCAGTACTTC. Protein product: CASSLSGFEQYF.